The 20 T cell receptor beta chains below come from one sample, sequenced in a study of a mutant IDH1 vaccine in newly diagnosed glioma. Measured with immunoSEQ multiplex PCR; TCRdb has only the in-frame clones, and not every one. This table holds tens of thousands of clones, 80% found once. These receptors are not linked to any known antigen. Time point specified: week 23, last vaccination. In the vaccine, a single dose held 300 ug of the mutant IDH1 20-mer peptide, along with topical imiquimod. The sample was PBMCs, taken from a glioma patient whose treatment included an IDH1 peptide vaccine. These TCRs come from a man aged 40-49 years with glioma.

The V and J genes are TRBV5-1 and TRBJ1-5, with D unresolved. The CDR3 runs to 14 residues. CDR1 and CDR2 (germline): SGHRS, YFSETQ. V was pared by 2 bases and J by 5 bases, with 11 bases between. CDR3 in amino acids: CASSFSGEHQPQHF. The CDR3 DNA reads TGCGCCAGCAGCTTTTCGGGTGAACATCAGCCCCAGCATTTT. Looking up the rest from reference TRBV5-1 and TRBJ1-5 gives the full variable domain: KAGVTQTPRYLIKTRGQQVTLSCSPISGHRSVSWYQQTPGQGLQFLFEYFSETQRNKGNFPGRFSGRQFSNSRSEMNVSTLELGDSALYLCASSFSGEHQPQHFGDGTRLSIL.

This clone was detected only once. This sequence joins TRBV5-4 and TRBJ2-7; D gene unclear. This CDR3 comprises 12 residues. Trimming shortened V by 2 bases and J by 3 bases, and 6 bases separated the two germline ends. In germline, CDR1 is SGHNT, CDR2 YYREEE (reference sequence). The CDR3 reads CASSFDGYEQYF. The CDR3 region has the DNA TGTGCCAGCAGCTTTGACGGCTACGAGCAGTACTTC. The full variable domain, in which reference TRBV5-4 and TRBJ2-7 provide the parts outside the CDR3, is ETGVTQSPTHLIKTRGQQVTLRCSSQSGHNTVSWYQQALGQGPQFIFQYYREEENGRGNFPPRFSGLQFPNYSSELNVNALELDDSALYLCASSFDGYEQYFGPGTRLTVT.

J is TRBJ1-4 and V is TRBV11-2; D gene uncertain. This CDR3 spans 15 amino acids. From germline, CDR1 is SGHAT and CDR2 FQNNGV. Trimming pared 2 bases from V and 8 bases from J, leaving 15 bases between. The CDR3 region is CASSLYGRRTEKLFF. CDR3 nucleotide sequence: TGTGCCAGCAGCTTATACGGCAGGAGAACGGAAAAACTGTTTTTT.

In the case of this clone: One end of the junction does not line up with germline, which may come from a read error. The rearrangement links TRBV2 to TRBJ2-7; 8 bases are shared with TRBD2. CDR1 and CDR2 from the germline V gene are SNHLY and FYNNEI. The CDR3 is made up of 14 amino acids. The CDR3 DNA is TGTGCCAGCAGTAAAGCGGGGGCCTCGTACGAGCAGTACTTC. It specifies CASSKAGASYEQYF.

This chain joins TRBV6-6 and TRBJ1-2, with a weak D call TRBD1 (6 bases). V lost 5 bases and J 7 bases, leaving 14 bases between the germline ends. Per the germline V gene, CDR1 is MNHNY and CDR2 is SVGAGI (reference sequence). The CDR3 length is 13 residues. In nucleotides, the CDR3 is TGTGCCAGCAGTATACACAGGGTTAGTGGCTACACCTTC. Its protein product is CASSIHRVSGYTF.

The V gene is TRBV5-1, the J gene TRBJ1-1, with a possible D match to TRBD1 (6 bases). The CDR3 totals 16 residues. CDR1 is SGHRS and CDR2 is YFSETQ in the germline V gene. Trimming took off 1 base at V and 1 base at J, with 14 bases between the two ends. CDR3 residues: CASSLSPGTTNTEAFF. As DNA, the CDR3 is TGCGCCAGCAGCTTGAGCCCAGGGACAACGAACACTGAAGCTTTCTTT. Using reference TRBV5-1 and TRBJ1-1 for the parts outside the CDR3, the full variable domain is KAGVTQTPRYLIKTRGQQVTLSCSPISGHRSVSWYQQTPGQGLQFLFEYFSETQRNKGNFPGRFSGRQFSNSRSEMNVSTLELGDSALYLCASSLSPGTTNTEAFFGQGTRLTVV.

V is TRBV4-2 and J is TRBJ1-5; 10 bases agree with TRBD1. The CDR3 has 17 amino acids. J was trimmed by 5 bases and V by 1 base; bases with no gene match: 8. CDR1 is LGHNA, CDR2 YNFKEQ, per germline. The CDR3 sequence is CASSQAWSGTGDQPQHF. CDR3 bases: TGTGCCAGCAGCCAAGCTTGGTCCGGGACAGGGGATCAGCCCCAGCATTTT.

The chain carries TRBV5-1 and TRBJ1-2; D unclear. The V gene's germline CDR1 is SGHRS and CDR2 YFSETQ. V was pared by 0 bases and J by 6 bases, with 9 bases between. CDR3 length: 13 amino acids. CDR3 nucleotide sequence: TGCGCCAGCAGCTTGGGCGGGGTTAATGGCTACACCTTC. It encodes CASSLGGVNGYTF.

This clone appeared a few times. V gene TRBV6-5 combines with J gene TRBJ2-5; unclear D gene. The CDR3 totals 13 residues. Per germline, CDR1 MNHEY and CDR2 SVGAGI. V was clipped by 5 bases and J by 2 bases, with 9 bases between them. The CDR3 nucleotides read TGTGCCAGCAGTAGGCAGACACAAGAGACCCAGTACTTC. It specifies CASSRQTQETQYF.

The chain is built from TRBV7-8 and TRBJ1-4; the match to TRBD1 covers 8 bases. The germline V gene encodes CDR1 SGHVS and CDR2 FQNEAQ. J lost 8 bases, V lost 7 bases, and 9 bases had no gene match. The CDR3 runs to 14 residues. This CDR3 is CASKIQGAGEKLFF. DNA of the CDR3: TGTGCCAGCAAGATTCAGGGGGCAGGAGAAAAACTGTTTTTT.

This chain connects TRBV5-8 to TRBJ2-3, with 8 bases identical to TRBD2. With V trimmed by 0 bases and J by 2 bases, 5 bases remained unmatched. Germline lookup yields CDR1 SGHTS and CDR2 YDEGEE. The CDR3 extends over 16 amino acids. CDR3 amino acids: CASSLGRGVNTDTQYF. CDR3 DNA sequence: TGTGCCAGCAGCTTGGGGCGGGGGGTTAACACAGATACGCAGTATTTT.

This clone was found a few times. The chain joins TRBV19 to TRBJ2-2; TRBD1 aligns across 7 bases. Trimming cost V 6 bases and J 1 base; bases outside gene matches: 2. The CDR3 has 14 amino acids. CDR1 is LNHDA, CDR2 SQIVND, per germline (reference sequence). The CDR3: CASRGDRNTGELFF. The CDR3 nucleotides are TGTGCCAGTAGGGGGGACAGGAACACCGGGGAGCTGTTTTTT.

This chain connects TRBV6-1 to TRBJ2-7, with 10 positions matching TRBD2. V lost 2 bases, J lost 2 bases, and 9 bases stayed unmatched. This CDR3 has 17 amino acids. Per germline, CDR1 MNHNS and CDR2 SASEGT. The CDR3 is CASSEQNLSGGAYEQYF. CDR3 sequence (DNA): TGTGCCAGCAGTGAACAGAATTTGAGCGGGGGGGCCTACGAGCAGTACTTC.

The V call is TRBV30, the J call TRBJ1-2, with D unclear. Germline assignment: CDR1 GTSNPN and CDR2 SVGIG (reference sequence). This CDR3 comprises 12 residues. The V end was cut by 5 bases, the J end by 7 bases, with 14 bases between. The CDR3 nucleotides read TGTGCCTGGTTGTCCCGTCTTGGTGGCTACACCTTC. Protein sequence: CAWLSRLGGYTF.

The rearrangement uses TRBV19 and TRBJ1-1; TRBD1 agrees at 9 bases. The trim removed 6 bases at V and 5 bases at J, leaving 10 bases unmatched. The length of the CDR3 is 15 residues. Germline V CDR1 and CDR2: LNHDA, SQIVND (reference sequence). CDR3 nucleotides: TGTGCCAGTAGAAAGGGACAGGGATCTGGGACTGAAGCTTTCTTT. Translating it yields CASRKGQGSGTEAFF.

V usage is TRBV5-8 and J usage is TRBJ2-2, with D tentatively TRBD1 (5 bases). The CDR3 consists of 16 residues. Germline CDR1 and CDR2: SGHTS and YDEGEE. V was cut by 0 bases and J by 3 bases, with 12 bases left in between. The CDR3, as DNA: TGTGCCAGCAGCTTGGCGACAGCGTCATACACCGGGGAGCTGTTTTTT. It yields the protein CASSLATASYTGELFF. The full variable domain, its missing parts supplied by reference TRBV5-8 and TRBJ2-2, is EAGVTQSPTHLIKTRGQQATLRCSPISGHTSVYWYQQALGLGLQFLLWYDEGEERNRGNFPPRFSGRQFPNYSSELNVNALELEDSALYLCASSLATASYTGELFFGEGSRLTVL.

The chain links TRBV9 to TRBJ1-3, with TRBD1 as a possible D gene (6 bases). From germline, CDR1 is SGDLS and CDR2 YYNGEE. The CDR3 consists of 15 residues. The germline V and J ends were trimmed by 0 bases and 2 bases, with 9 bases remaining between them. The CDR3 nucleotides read TGTGCCAGCAGCGTAGGGCCAGGGGCTGGAAACACCATATATTTT. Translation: CASSVGPGAGNTIYF.

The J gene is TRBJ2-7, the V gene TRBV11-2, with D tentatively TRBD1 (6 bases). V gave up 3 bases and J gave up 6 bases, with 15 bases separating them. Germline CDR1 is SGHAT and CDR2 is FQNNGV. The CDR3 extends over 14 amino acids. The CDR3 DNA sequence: TGTGCCAGCAGCTTTGGACAGACCGTTACCGAGCAGTACTTC. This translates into CASSFGQTVTEQYF. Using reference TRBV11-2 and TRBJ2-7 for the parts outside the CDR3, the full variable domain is EAGVAQSPRYKIIEKRQSVAFWCNPISGHATLYWYQQILGQGPKLLIQFQNNGVVDDSQLPKDRFSAERLKGVDSTLKIQPAKLEDSAVYLCASSFGQTVTEQYFGPGTRLTVT.

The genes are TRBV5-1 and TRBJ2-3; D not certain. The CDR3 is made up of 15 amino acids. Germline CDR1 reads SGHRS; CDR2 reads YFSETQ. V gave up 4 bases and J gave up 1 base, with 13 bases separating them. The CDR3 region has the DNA TGCGCCAGCAGCCGATGGGCAGGAGGCACAGATACGCAGTATTTT. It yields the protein CASSRWAGGTDTQYF.

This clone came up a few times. Here the CDR3 reads CASSMGTGWNQPQHF. The CDR3 coding sequence is TGCGCCAGCAGCATGGGGACAGGGTGGAATCAGCCCCAGCATTTT. This chain joins TRBV5-1 and TRBJ1-5, with TRBD1 matching over 9 bases. The V gene's germline CDR1 is SGHRS and CDR2 YFSETQ. The CDR3 runs to 15 residues. V trimming: 4 bases; J trimming: 4 bases; junction bases outside the gene matches: 6.